The 21 T cell receptor beta chains given below trace back to one sample, sequenced in a study of T cells in Graves' hyperthyroidism and ophthalmopathy. RNA transcripts provided the source from which TCR beta CDR3 regions were amplified. The HTBI primer set was used in a first-round RT-PCR of the TCR CDR3. TCRdb re-called the multiplex PCR reads with MiXCR, one entry per CDR3 protein. The sample lists hundreds of thousands of distinct CDR3 sequences; roughly 40% were seen once. The sample taken for sequencing was blood. The receptors were gathered from a man aged 18-30 years with Graves' hyperthyroidism.

The chain carries TRBV29-1 and TRBJ1-3, with D hard to call. This CDR3 is built from 12 residues. V gave up 5 bases and J gave up 7 bases, with 12 bases separating them. CDR1 is SQVTM and CDR2 is ANQGSEA in the germline V gene. This chain's CDR3 is CSVRRLRNTIYF. The CDR3 nucleotides are TGCAGCGTTCGACGGCTCCGGAACACCATATATTTT.

V and J are TRBV12-3 or TRBV12-4 and TRBJ2-2; TRBD1 aligns across 8 bases. The CDR3 is made up of 21 amino acids. V lost 3 bases and J lost 3; bases outside the gene matches: 21. CDR3 in amino acids: CASSFTLLPQGAGKDTGELFF. The CDR3 nucleotides are TGTGCCAGCAGTTTCACCCTTCTACCGCAGGGGGCTGGAAAGGACACCGGGGAGCTGTTTTTT.

The V call is TRBV25-1, the J call TRBJ1-2; D not certain. V lost 6 bases and J lost 6, with 14 bases in between. This CDR3 spans 13 amino acids. Germline CDR1 reads MGHDK; CDR2 reads SYGVNS. CDR3 in DNA: TGTGCCAGCAGCTTCTGGACGGAGGATGGCTACACCTTC. Protein: CASSFWTEDGYTF.

The V gene is TRBV15, the J gene TRBJ1-4, with TRBD1 matching over 12 bases. The germline gives CDR1 LNHNV, CDR2 YYDKDF (reference sequence). The trim removed 4 bases at V and 10 bases at J, leaving 7 bases unmatched. This CDR3 spans 15 amino acids. The CDR3 DNA follows: TGTGCCACCAGCAAAGGGACAGGGGGCAGGGGAAAACTGTTTTTT. It specifies CATSKGTGGRGKLFF.

The chain employs TRBV19 and TRBJ2-7; TRBD1 agrees at 9 bases. V lost 6 bases and J lost 3; bases outside the gene matches: 6. Per the germline V gene, CDR1 is LNHDA and CDR2 is SQIVND (reference sequence). The CDR3 is made up of 14 amino acids. Here the CDR3 reads CASSRTGDGYEQYF. The CDR3 DNA is TGTGCCAGTAGCCGGACAGGGGATGGCTACGAGCAGTACTTC.

This clonotype was detected ten times or more. V is TRBV7-9 and J is TRBJ2-7, with no clear D. The CDR3 is 15 amino acids. Trimming left V 4 bases short and J 2 bases short, with 15 bases between. The germline CDR1 and CDR2 sequences are SEHNR and FQNEAQ (reference sequence). CDR3 sequence: CASSSTGRLPYEQYF. CDR3 nucleotide sequence: TGTGCCAGCAGCTCCACCGGACGGCTACCCTACGAGCAGTACTTC.

V is TRBV20-1 and J is TRBJ2-5, with a weak D call TRBD2 (6 bases). Germline loops: CDR1 DFQATT, CDR2 SNEGSKA (reference sequence). CDR3 length: 13 amino acids. The CDR3 DNA reads as TGCAGCCCCAGTGGAGGGTGGCTGGGGACCCAGTACTTC. Amino acid sequence: CSPSGGWLGTQYF.

Note on this clonotype: A much larger clone is a single base away; this may be a read error. V gene TRBV7-2 combines with J gene TRBJ1-1, with D unresolved. The germline V gene encodes CDR1 SGHTA and CDR2 FQGNSA. This CDR3 has 12 residues. The V and J ends lost 0 bases and 7 bases respectively, with 6 bases between them. The CDR3 region is CASSLAYDEAFF. CDR3 DNA sequence: TGTGCCAGCAGCTTAGCCTACGATGAAGCTTTCTTT. The whole variable domain, remainder taken from reference TRBV7-2 and TRBJ1-1, is GAGVSQSPSNKVTEKGKDVELRCDPISGHTALYWYRQSLGQGLEFLIYFQGNSAPDKSGLPSDRFSAERTGGSVSTLTIQRTQQEDSAVYLCASSLAYDEAFFGQGTRLTVV.

The chain recombines TRBV9 with TRBJ1-4; 7 nucleotides align to TRBD1. V dropped 5 bases and J dropped 11; count of bases not matched to a gene: 15. Germline CDR1 reads SGDLS; CDR2 reads YYNGEE. The CDR3 has 15 amino acids. The CDR3 spells CASSYTLGTVVKLFF. As DNA, the CDR3 is TGTGCCAGCAGTTACACCCTCGGGACAGTGGTGAAACTGTTTTTT.

The rearrangement uses TRBV20-1 and TRBJ1-1; the D is unclear. The ends were cut back, 3 bases at V and 5 bases at J, with 16 bases in the middle. Germline loops: CDR1 DFQATT, CDR2 SNEGSKA (reference sequence). This CDR3 is built from 14 residues. CDR3 DNA sequence: TGCAGTGCTAGGCGAGAGGGTCCGGGGACTGAAGCTTTCTTT. Protein sequence: CSARREGPGTEAFF.

This chain connects TRBV13 to TRBJ1-4, with 10 bases matching TRBD1. The germline V gene encodes CDR1 PRHDT and CDR2 FYEKMQ (reference sequence). V lost 6 bases, J lost 8 bases, and 9 bases stayed unmatched. This CDR3 has 15 residues. The CDR3 bases are TGTGCCAGCAGACCCCGGACAGGGGGAGACGAAAAACTGTTTTTT. Protein: CASRPRTGGDEKLFF.

On this clonotype: A much larger clone sits a single nucleotide away, making a read error possible. Lacking the conserved final phenylalanine or tryptophan, this CDR3 likely reflects a read error. The V call is TRBV7-8, the J call TRBJ1-2; 7 positions agree with TRBD1. The length of the CDR3 is 13 residues. CDR1 is SGHVS, CDR2 FQNEAQ, per germline. The trim removed 4 bases at V and 4 bases at J, leaving 3 bases unmatched. CDR3 protein: CASSSDRTYGYTL. CDR3 nucleotide sequence: TGTGCCAGCAGCTCGGACAGGACCTATGGCTACACCCTC.

In this sample, this clonotype turned up a few times. The CDR3 sequence: CASSLRQGQGDTEAFF. CDR3 coding DNA: TGTGCCAGCAGCCTTCGACAGGGCCAAGGGGACACTGAAGCTTTCTTT. The chain has TRBV7-6 and TRBJ1-1, with 7 bases lining up with TRBD1. This CDR3 contains 16 residues. The J segment lost 3 bases and the V segment lost 5 bases, leaving 12 bases of the junction unmatched. Germline loops: CDR1 SGHVS, CDR2 FNYEAQ.

The chain couples TRBV3-1 to TRBJ1-5; unclear D gene. There are 14 residues in the CDR3. Trimming shortened V by 3 bases and J by 6 bases, and 12 bases separated the two germline ends. Germline V gene data show CDR1 as LGHDT and CDR2 as YNNKEL (reference sequence). CDR3 in amino acids: CASSHEGWGQPQHF. The CDR3 DNA is TGTGCCAGCAGCCACGAGGGATGGGGTCAGCCCCAGCATTTT.

This clonotype was observed a few times. The genes are TRBV12-3 or TRBV12-4 and TRBJ1-1, with D perhaps matching TRBD1 (5 bases). V was cut by 6 bases and J by 1 base, with 18 bases left in between. The CDR3 is 16 amino acids. The CDR3 spells CASRVKRGLRNTEAFF. CDR3 coding DNA: TGTGCCAGCAGAGTCAAAAGGGGATTAAGGAACACTGAAGCTTTCTTT.

The rearrangement joins TRBV5-1 to TRBJ1-1; the match to TRBD1 covers 11 bases. V shed 4 bases and J 4 bases; nucleotides not matched to a gene: 6. Germline lookup yields CDR1 SGHRS and CDR2 YFSETQ. The CDR3 extends over 15 amino acids. The CDR3 DNA sequence: TGCGCCAGCAGCCCGGGACAGGGGGACCTCACTGAAGCTTTCTTT. Translated, it gives CASSPGQGDLTEAFF.

V gene TRBV12-3 or TRBV12-4 combines with J gene TRBJ2-2, with TRBD2 as a possible D gene (6 bases). The CDR3 length is 18 residues. The V end was cut by 2 bases, the J end by 2 bases, with 18 bases between. The CDR3 DNA sequence: TGTGCCAGCAGTTTATGGTCCGGGAGCATTGAAAACACCGGGGAGCTGTTTTTT. This codes for CASSLWSGSIENTGELFF.

The V call is TRBV10-3, the J call TRBJ1-4; D unresolved. V lost 6 bases and J 7 bases, leaving 15 bases between the germline ends. The CDR3 runs 14 residues. CDR1 and CDR2 (germline): ENHRY, SYGVKD. CDR3 in DNA: TGTGCCATCAGGCAGGAAGGGCGGAGTGAAAAACTGTTTTTT. Its protein product is CAIRQEGRSEKLFF.

This clonotype was counted a few times. The chain combines TRBV7-9 with TRBJ2-3; 11 bases match TRBD1. The CDR3 loop spans 15 amino acids. V lost 3 bases and J lost 3; bases outside the gene matches: 2. The germline V gene has CDR1 SEHNR and CDR2 FQNEAQ (reference sequence). The CDR3 nucleotides read TGTGCCAGCAGCTTTGGACAGGGGGCGACAGATACGCAGTATTTT. Translated, it gives CASSFGQGATDTQYF.

The table lists this clonotype with a count of one. It is likely a read error, because the conserved phenylalanine at the end of the CDR3 is missing. No DNA is shown, since the ends of the CDR3 on it are uncertain; the CDR3 is the one TCRdb lists. The genes are TRBV7-3 and TRBJ1-3. The CDR3 spans 9 amino acids, including both terminal residues. In germline, CDR1 is SGHTA, CDR2 FQGTGA. The CDR3 loop is CASSLGRNT.

The sample holds a few counts of this clonotype. The chain couples TRBV4-1 to TRBJ1-2; D unresolved. Germline V lookup: CDR1 MGHRA, CDR2 YSYEKL. There are 12 residues in the CDR3. Trimming took 0 bases from V and 8 from J, leaving 7 bases between them. In nucleotides, the CDR3 is TGCGCCAGCAGCCAAGAATCAGGAGGCTACACCTTC. As protein: CASSQESGGYTF.